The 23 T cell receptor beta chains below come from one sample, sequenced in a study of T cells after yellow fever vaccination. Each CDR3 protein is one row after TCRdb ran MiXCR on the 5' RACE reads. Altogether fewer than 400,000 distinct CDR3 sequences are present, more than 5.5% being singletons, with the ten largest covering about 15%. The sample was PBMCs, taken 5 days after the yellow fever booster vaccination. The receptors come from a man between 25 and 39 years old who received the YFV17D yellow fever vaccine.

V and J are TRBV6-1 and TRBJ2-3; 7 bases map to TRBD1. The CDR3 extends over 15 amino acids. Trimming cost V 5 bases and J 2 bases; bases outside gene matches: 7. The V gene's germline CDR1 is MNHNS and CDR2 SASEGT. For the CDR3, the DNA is TGTGCCAGCAGTACAGGACAGGCAATCACAGATACGCAGTATTTT. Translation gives CASSTGQAITDTQYF.

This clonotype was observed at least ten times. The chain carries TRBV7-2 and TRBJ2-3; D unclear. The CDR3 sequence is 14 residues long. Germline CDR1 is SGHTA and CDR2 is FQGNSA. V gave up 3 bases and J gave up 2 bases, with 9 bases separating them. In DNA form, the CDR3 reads TGTGCCAGCAGCTTTGGCGGCCCCACAGATACGCAGTATTTT. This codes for CASSFGGPTDTQYF.

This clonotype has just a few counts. The CDR3 nucleotides read TGTGCCAGCTCCATTACAGGCCAACCGGGCTCAGACTTCGCAACTAATGAAAAACTGTTTTTT. Translation gives CASSITGQPGSDFATNEKLFF. The rearrangement joins TRBV18 to TRBJ1-4, with a weak D call TRBD1 (5 bases). From germline, CDR1 is KGHSH and CDR2 LQKENI. V dropped 6 bases and J dropped 0 bases, with 29 bases sitting between them. The CDR3 is 21 amino acids.

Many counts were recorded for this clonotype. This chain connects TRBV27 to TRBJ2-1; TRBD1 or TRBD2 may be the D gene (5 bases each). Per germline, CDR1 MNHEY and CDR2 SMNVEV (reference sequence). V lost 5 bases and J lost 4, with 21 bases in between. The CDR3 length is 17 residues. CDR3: CASSVRVVLGTYNEQFF. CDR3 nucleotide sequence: TGTGCCAGCAGTGTAAGAGTAGTCCTAGGGACGTACAATGAGCAGTTCTTC.

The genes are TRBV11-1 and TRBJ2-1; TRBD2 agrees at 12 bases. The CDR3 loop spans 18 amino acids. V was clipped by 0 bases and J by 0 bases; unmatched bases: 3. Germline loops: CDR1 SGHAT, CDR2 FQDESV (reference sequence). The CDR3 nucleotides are TGTGCCAGCAGCTTAGCAACGACTAGCGGGAGCTCCTACAATGAGCAGTTCTTC. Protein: CASSLATTSGSSYNEQFF.

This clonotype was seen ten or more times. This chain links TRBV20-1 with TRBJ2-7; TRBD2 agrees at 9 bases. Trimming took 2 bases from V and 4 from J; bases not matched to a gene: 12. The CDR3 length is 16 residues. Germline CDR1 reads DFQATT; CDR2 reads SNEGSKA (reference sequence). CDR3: CSARPTREGVRYEQYF. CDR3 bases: TGCAGTGCTAGACCCACGCGGGAGGGCGTTAGATACGAGCAGTACTTC.

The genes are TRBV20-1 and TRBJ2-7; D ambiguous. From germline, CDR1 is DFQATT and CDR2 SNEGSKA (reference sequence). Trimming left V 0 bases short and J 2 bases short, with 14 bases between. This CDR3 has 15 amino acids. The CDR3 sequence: CSARDIVFLAYEQYF. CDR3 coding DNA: TGCAGTGCTAGAGATATCGTCTTCCTCGCCTACGAGCAGTACTTC.

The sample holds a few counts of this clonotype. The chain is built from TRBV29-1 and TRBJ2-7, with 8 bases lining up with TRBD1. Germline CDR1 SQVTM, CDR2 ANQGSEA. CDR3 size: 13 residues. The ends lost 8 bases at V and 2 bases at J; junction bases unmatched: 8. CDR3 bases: TGCAGCTGCGTGGGGACAGGCCCCTACGAGCAGTACTTC. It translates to CSCVGTGPYEQYF.

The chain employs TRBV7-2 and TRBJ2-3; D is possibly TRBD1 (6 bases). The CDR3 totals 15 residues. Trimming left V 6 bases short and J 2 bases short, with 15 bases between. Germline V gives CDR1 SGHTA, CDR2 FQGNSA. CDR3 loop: CASRKGGVVTDTQYF. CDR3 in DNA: TGTGCCAGCAGAAAAGGGGGTGTTGTCACAGATACGCAGTATTTT.

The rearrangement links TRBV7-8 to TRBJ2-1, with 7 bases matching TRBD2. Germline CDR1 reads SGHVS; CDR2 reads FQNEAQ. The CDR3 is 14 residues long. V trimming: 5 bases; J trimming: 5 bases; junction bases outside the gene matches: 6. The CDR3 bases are TGTGCCAGCAGCATAAGGCTAGCGGACAATGAGCAGTTCTTC. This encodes CASSIRLADNEQFF.

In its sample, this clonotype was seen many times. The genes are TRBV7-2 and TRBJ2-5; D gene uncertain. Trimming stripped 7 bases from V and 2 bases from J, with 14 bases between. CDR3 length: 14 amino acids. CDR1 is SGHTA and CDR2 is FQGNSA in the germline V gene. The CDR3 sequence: CASIGVWGQETQYF. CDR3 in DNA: TGTGCCAGCATCGGAGTGTGGGGACAAGAGACCCAGTACTTC.

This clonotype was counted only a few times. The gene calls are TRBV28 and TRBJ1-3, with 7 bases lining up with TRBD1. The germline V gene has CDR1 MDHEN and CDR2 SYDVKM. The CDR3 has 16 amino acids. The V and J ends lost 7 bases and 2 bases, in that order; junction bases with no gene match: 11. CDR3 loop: CASIAPQGEPGNTIYF. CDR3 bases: TGTGCCAGCATAGCTCCGCAGGGGGAACCTGGAAACACCATATATTTT.

CDR3 in amino acids: CAFCSAGTSRAYNEQFF. For the CDR3, the DNA is TGTGCCTTCTGTTCAGCGGGAACTTCACGAGCCTACAATGAGCAGTTCTTC. V gene TRBV12-3 or TRBV12-4 combines with J gene TRBJ2-1; 7 bases map to TRBD2. CDR3 length: 17 amino acids. The trim removed 11 bases at V and 2 bases at J, leaving 18 bases unmatched.

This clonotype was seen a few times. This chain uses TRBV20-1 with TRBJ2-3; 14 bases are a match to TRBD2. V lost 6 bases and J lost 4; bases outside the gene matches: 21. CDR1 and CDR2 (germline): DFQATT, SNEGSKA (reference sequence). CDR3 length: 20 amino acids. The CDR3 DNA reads TGCAGTGCAACGCCCGCGGGACTAGCGGGAGTTGGAGTGCGTGCAGATACGCAGTATTTT. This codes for CSATPAGLAGVGVRADTQYF.

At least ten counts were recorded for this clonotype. The CDR3 loop is CASSKGAQETQYF. DNA of the CDR3: TGTGCCAGCAGCAAAGGGGCCCAAGAGACCCAGTACTTC. The rearrangement links TRBV21-1 to TRBJ2-5. TRBV21-1 is marked as a pseudogene. The CDR3 is 13 amino acids.

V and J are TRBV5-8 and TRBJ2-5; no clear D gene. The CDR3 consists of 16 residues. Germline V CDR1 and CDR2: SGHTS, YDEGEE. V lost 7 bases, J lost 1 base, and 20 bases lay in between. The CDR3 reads CASPSEASQSQETQYF. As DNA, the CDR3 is TGTGCCAGCCCCTCAGAAGCCAGCCAATCCCAAGAGACCCAGTACTTC.

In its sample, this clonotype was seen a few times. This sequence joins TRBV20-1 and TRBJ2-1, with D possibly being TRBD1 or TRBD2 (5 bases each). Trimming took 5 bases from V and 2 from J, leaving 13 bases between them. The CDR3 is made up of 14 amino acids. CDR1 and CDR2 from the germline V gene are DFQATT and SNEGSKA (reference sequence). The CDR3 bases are TGCAGTGCTTCCTCCGGGACCCCCTACAATGAGCAGTTCTTC. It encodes CSASSGTPYNEQFF.

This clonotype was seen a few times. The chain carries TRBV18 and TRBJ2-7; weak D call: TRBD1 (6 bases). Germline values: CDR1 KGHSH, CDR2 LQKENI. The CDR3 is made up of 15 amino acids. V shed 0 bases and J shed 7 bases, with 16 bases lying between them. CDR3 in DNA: TGTGCCAGCTCACCACCTCCGACAGGCCCCACGGAGCAGTACTTC. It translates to CASSPPPTGPTEQYF.

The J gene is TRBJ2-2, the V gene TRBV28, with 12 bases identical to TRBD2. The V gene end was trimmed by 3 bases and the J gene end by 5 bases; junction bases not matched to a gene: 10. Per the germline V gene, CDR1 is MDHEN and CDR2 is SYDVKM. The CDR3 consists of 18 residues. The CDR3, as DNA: TGTGCCAGCAGTTTGAGACTAGCGGGAGCCCTTCTTACCGGGGAGCTGTTTTTT. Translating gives CASSLRLAGALLTGELFF.

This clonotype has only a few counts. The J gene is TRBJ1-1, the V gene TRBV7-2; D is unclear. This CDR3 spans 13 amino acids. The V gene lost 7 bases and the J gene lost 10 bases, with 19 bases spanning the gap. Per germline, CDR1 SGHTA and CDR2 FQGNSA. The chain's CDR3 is CASTPGSILGAFF. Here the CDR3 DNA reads TGTGCCAGCACCCCCGGCTCTATACTAGGAGCTTTCTTT.

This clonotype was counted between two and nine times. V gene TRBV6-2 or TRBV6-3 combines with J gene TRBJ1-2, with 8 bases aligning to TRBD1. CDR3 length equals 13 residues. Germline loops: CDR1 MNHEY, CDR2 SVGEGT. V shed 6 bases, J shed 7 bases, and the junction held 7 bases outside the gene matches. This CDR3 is CASRDREGLGYTF. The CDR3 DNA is TGTGCCAGCAGGGACAGGGAAGGACTTGGCTACACCTTC.

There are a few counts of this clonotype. CDR3 sequence reads: CASSPPTSGRGYEQYF. CDR3 nucleotide sequence: TGTGCCAGCAGTCCCCCGACTAGCGGGAGAGGGTACGAGCAGTACTTC. V is TRBV28 and J is TRBJ2-7; 12 nucleotides agree with TRBD2. Trimming at V came to 5 bases and at J to 4 bases, leaving 9 bases not matched to a gene. The V gene's germline CDR1 is MDHEN and CDR2 SYDVKM. The CDR3 has 16 amino acids.

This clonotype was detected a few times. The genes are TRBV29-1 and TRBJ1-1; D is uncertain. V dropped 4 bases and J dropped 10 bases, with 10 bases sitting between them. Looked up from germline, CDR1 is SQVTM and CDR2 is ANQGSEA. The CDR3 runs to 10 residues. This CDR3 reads CSVARQVAFF. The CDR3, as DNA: TGCAGCGTTGCCCGACAAGTAGCTTTCTTT. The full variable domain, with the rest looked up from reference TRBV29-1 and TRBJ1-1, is SAVISQKPSRDICQRGTSLTIQCQVDSQVTMMFWYRQQPGQSLTLIATANQGSEATYESGFVIDKFPISRPNLTFSTLTVSNMSPEDSSIYLCSVARQVAFFGQGTRLTVV.